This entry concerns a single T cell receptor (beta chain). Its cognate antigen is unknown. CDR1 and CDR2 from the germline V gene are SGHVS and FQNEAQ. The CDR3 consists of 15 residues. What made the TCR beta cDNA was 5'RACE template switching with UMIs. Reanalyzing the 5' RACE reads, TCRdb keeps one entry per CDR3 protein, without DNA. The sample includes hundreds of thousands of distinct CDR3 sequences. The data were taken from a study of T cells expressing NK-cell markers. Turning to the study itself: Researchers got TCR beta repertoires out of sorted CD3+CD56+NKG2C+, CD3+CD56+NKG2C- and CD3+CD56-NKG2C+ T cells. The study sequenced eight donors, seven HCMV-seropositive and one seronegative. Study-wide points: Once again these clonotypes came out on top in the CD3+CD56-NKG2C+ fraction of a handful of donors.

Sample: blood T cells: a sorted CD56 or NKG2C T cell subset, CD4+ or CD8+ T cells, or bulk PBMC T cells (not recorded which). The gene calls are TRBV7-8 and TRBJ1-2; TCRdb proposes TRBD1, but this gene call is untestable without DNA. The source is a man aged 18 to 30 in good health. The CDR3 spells CASSSGDRGGYGYTF.